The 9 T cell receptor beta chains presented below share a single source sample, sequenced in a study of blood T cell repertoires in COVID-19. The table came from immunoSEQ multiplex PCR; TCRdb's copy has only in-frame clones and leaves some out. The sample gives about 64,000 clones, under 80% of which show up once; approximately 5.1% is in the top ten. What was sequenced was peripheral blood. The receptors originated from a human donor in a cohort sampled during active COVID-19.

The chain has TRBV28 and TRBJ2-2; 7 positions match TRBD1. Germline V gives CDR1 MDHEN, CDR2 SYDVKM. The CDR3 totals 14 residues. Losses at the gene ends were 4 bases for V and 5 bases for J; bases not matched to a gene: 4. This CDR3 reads CASSSTGRTGELFF. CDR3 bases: TGTGCCAGCAGTTCGACAGGGCGGACCGGGGAGCTGTTTTTT.

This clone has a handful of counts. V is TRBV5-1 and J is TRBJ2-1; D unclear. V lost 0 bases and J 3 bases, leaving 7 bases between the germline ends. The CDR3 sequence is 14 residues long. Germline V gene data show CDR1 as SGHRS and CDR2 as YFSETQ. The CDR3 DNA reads TGCGCCAGCAGCTTGGCGGTGAACTACAATGAGCAGTTCTTC. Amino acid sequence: CASSLAVNYNEQFF.

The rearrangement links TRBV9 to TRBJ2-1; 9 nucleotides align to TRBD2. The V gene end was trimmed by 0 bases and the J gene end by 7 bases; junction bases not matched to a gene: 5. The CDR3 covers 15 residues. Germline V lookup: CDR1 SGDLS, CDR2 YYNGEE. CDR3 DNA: TGTGCCAGCAGCGTAGTAGCGGGGGCTTGGAATGAGCAGTTCTTC. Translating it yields CASSVVAGAWNEQFF.

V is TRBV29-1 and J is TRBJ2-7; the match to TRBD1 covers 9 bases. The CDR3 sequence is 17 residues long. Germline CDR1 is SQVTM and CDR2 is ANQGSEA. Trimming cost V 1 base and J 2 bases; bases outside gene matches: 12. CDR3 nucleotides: TGCAGCGTTGAAGCTCCCCGGATGACAGGGGGTACCTACGAGCAGTACTTC. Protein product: CSVEAPRMTGGTYEQYF.

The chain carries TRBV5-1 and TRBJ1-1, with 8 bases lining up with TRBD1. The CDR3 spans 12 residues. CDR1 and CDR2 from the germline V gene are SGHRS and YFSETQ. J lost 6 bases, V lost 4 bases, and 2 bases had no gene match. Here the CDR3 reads CASSKQGAEAFF. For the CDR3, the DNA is TGCGCCAGCAGCAAACAGGGGGCTGAAGCTTTCTTT.

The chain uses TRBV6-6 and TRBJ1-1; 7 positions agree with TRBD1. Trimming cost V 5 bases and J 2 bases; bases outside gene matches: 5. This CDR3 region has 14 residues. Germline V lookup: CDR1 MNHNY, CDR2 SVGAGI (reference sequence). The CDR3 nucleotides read TGTGCCAGCAGTCTCGACAGGGTTAACACTGAAGCTTTCTTT. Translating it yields CASSLDRVNTEAFF.

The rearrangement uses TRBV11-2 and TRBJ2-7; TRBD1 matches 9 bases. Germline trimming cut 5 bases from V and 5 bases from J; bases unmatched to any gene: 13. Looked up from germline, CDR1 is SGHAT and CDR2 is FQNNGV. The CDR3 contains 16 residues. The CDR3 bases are TGTGCCAGCAGCGATCCGGGACAGGGTACTCGGAACGAGCAGTACTTC. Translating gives CASSDPGQGTRNEQYF.

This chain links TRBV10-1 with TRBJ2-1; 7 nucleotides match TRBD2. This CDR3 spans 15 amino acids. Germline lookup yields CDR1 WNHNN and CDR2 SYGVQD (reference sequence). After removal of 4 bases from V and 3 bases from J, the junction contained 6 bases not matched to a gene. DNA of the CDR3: TGCGCCAGCAGTGGAGTCAGCGGGGTCTACAATGAGCAGTTCTTC. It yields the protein CASSGVSGVYNEQFF.

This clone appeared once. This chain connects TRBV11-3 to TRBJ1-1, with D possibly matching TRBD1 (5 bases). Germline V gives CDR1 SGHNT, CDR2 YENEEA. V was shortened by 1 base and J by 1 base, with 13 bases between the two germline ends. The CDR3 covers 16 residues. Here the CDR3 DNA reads TGTGCCAGCAGCTTAGGATCGGGGGGAAGGAACACTGAAGCTTTCTTT. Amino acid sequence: CASSLGSGGRNTEAFF.